Reported below is one TCR beta chain. Using immunoSEQ multiplex PCR, the repertoire was profiled, and TCRdb retains in-frame clones only, with some absent. The repertoire holds 68,000 or so clones, with 83% as singletons. The CDR3 has 16 residues. Unmatched junction bases numbered 6, after V lost 5 bases and J lost 2 bases. Germline CDR1 is LGHDT and CDR2 is YNNKEL (reference sequence). The data originate from a study of control samples from healthy donors and cancer patients. The chain is built from TRBV3-1 (or the pseudogene TRBV3-2) and TRBJ2-3; 11 bases are a match to TRBD2. Sequencing input: blood. The sequence was obtained from a man aged 55 to 69 in good health. CDR3 nucleotides: TGTGCCAGCAGCAGGGGACTAGCGGCAATCACAGATACGCAGTATTTT. It yields the protein CASSRGLAAITDTQYF.